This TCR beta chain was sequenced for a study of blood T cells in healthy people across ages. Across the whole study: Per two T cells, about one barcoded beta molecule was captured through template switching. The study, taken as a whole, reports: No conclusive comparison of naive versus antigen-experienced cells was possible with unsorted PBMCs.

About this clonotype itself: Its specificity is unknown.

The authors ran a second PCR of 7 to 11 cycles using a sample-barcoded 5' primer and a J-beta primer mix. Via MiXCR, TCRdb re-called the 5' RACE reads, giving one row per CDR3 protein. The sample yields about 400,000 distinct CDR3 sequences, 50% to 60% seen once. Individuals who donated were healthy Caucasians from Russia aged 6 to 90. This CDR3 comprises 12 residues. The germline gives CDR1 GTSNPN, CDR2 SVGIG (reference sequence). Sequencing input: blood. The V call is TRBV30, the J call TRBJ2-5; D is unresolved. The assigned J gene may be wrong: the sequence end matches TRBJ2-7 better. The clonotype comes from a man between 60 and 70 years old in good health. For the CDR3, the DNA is TGTGCCTGGAGTGTGGGCCTCTACGAGCAGTACTTC. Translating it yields CAWSVGLYEQYF.